The rows below give T cell receptor beta chains drawn from one sample of a study of OX40 agonist ivuxolimab in advanced cancers. Sequencing used immunoSEQ multiplex PCR; TCRdb keeps in-frame clones, though not all of them. The sample consists of roughly 100,000 clones, 75% to 95% of them appearing once. Sequencing was performed on CD4+ or CD8+ T cells sorted from blood, taken in a trial of the OX40 agonist ivuxolimab. The source is an adult with an advanced solid tumor such as melanoma, head and neck, liver or kidney cancer. Both conserved end residues are part of each CDR3. A D gene is named only where the DNA matches it firmly. Size is omitted from some rows. Given values are once, few, many or a class for expanded clones.

j_gene,v_gene,abundance,d_gene,CDR3nt,CDR3aa
TRBJ1-3,TRBV28,NA,TRBD1,TGTGCCAGCAGTCCGCCCGACAGGGTCAACACCATATATTTT,CASSPPDRVNTIYF
TRBJ2-7,TRBV2,NA,NA,TGTGCCAGCAGCGATACGGCAGGGCGTGGGTACGAGCAGTACTTC,CASSDTAGRGYEQYF
TRBJ2-3,TRBV7-3,NA,NA,TGTGCCAGCAGCTTACAAACCGCAGATACGCAGTATTTT,CASSLQTADTQYF
TRBJ1-6,TRBV28,once,NA,TGTGCCAGCAGGTCTTACATAGTAGCCCATTCACCCCTCCACTTT,CASRSYIVAHSPLHF
TRBJ1-5,TRBV19,NA,TRBD1,TGTGCCAGTAGTGGGGGACAGACCTATAGCAATCAGCCCCAGCATTTT,CASSGGQTYSNQPQHF
TRBJ2-5,TRBV6-5,NA,NA,TGTGCCAGCAGTTCGACCAGTCCCCAAGAGACCCAGTACTTC,CASSSTSPQETQYF
TRBJ2-3,TRBV18,NA,TRBD2,TGTGCCAGCTCTCGCCTAGCGGGGGCTACAGATACGCAGTATTTT,CASSRLAGATDTQYF
TRBJ2-3,TRBV6-5,NA,TRBD1,TGTGCCAGCCACGGGGGACAGGGGTCGTATTTT,CASHGGQGSYF
TRBJ2-7,TRBV7-2,NA,TRBD1,TGTGCCAGCAGCCAGGGGGCTTACGAGCAGTACTTC,CASSQGAYEQYF
TRBJ1-5,TRBV18,NA,TRBD1,TGTGCCAGCTCGGGGGCCCGACAGGGCGGTCAGCCCCAGCATTTT,CASSGARQGGQPQHF
TRBJ1-3,TRBV4-2,NA,NA,TGTGCCAGCAGCCAGCCCGGACCTTCTAGAAACACCATATATTTT,CASSQPGPSRNTIYF
TRBJ2-7,TRBV27,NA,NA,TGTGCCAGCAGCTCACAGGGTTTGGGAGAGCAGTACTTC,CASSSQGLGEQYF
TRBJ1-5,TRBV30,NA,NA,TGTGCCTGGAGTATTACAGGGACGGATCAGCCCCAGCATTTT,CAWSITGTDQPQHF
TRBJ2-1,TRBV7-2,NA,TRBD2,TGTGCCAGCAGCTTAGAAGAGGCTAGCGGATTCTCCTACAATGAGCAGTTCTTC,CASSLEEASGFSYNEQFF
TRBJ2-2,TRBV6-6,NA,NA,TGTGCCAGCAGTTTCCCCCGGGGGCCCACCGGGGAGCTGTTTTTT,CASSFPRGPTGELFF
TRBJ2-1,TRBV28,NA,TRBD2,TGTGCCAGCAGTTATCAGCGGGGGTACAGCAATGAGCAGTTCTTC,CASSYQRGYSNEQFF
TRBJ2-5,TRBV6-6,NA,NA,TGTGCCAGCAGTTACCATACCCAAGAGACCCAGTACTTC,CASSYHTQETQYF
TRBJ1-2,TRBV2,NA,NA,TGTGCCAGCACCCGGACGGATATAGGATATGGCTACACCTTC,CASTRTDIGYGYTF
TRBJ2-3,TRBV6-1,once,TRBD2,TGTGCCAGCAGTGCTCGAGCAGGACTAGCGGGGGCGATCACAGATACGCAGTATTTT,CASSARAGLAGAITDTQYF
TRBJ1-3,TRBV19,NA,NA,TGTGCCAGTAGTACCCAACTTACCACAGGAAACACCATATATTTT,CASSTQLTTGNTIYF
TRBJ1-2,TRBV11-2,few,NA,TGTGCCAGCAGCCTATCCCGGCGGGGTGGCTACACCTTC,CASSLSRRGGYTF
TRBJ2-2,TRBV28,NA,TRBD1,TGTGCCAGCAGGGAGGGACAGGTCGACACCGGGGAGCTGTTTTTT,CASREGQVDTGELFF
TRBJ2-7,TRBV7-2,NA,NA,TGTGCCAGCAGCTGGGCGGCAGGGAGGTACTACGAGCAGTACTTC,CASSWAAGRYYEQYF
TRBJ1-6,TRBV7-3,NA,NA,TGTGCCAGCAGCGCATACAGGGAAGGTTCACCCCTCCACTTT,CASSAYREGSPLHF
TRBJ2-7,TRBV5-6,NA,TRBD1,TGTGCCAGCAGCGTCGACAGGGGGCGGTACGAGCAGTACTTC,CASSVDRGRYEQYF
TRBJ1-2,TRBV5-1,NA,TRBD1,TGCGCCAGCAGCTTAAGCACCGGGACAGGCTACGGCTACACCTTC,CASSLSTGTGYGYTF